This T cell receptor (beta chain) came from a study of cytotoxic CD8 clonotypes in ibrutinib-treated CLL. Study-wide background: Response samples came after a median approximately twelve months of treatment, range 6 to 36.

A word on this clone: Its target is unknown.

The CDR3 spans 14 residues. Per germline, CDR1 SGHNT and CDR2 YENEEA. V lost 5 bases and J 1 base, leaving 12 bases between the germline ends. Using immunoSEQ multiplex PCR, the repertoire was profiled, and TCRdb retains in-frame clones only, with some absent. Among roughly 97,000 clones listed, almost 80% were seen once. Findings and limits, study-wide: Private clonotypes, not public ones, expanded at ibrutinib response. Whereas clonality rose at ibrutinib response, it declined toward baseline at progression.

With cryopreserved PBMCs as the source, 1.5 to 2 micrograms of genomic DNA went to TCR beta libraries. The starting material was PBMCs, obtained after 12 months of ibrutinib treatment. The V call is TRBV11-3, the J call TRBJ2-7; weak D call: TRBD2 (6 bases). This receptor was obtained from a human donor with chronic lymphocytic leukemia. CDR3 in amino acids: CASSPEGGSYEQYF. DNA of the CDR3: TGTGCCAGCAGCCCCGAAGGAGGGTCCTACGAGCAGTACTTC.